This T cell receptor beta chain was profiled in a study of shared clonotypes between healthy human individuals. Across the study: Each donor's CD4 naive and CD4 memory cells filled three plates apiece, CD8 naive two, and CD8 memory one. Regarding the study as a whole: Estimated richness values were generally larger in naive subsets than in memory subsets.

Comment on this clone: Antigen unknown.

This CDR3 region has 19 residues. Germline CDR1 LNHDA, CDR2 SQIVND (reference sequence). The J segment lost 0 bases and the V segment lost 3 bases, leaving 15 bases of the junction unmatched. Deep was the level used in running the assay. Here immunoSEQ multiplex PCR was the method, and the copy in TCRdb shows in-frame clones only, minus some. The sample includes 2 million to 2.5 million clones, about nine tenths of them seen just once. This TCR was sampled from a young man in good health. Some clones in this sample may be carry-over from other donors' samples. This chain links TRBV19 with TRBJ1-2; 8 positions match TRBD1. The sequenced sample consisted of naive CD4+ T cells from PBMCs. Sample subset: CD45RA+ positively selected. CDR3 region: CASSILRTGTGPTNYGYTF. The CDR3, as DNA: TGTGCCAGTAGTATCCTCCGAACCGGGACAGGTCCTACTAACTATGGCTACACCTTC.